These 27 T cell receptor beta chains originate from one sample sequenced in a study of T cell responses to AZD1222 COVID-19 vaccine. Some clones are missing from TCRdb's copy, which holds only in-frame ones; the method was immunoSEQ multiplex PCR. The sample lists roughly 93,000 clones, 80% to 90% occurring once. This specimen consisted of peripheral blood, obtained on day 0 of AZD1222 vaccination. Every receptor here comes from an adult in good health.

The rearrangement uses TRBV9 and TRBJ2-3; no clear D gene. The V gene's germline CDR1 is SGDLS and CDR2 YYNGEE. The CDR3 spans 15 residues. V shed 4 bases and J shed 2 bases, with 14 bases lying between them. CDR3 DNA sequence: TGTGCCAGCAGCCCCGTATGGGGATCCACAGATACGCAGTATTTT. It codes for CASSPVWGSTDTQYF. The variable domain in full, completed from reference TRBV9 and TRBJ2-3, reads DSGVTQTPKHLITATGQRVTLRCSPRSGDLSVYWYQQSLDQGLQFLIQYYNGEERAKGNILERFSAQQFPDLHSELNLSSLELGDSALYFCASSPVWGSTDTQYFGPGTRLTVL.

The chain recombines TRBV3-1 (or the pseudogene TRBV3-2) with TRBJ1-3, with unresolved D. Trimming left V 3 bases short and J 5 bases short, with 17 bases between. The CDR3 loop spans 16 amino acids. Germline V gene data show CDR1 as LGHDT and CDR2 as YNNKEL (reference sequence). In DNA form, the CDR3 reads TGTGCCAGCAGCCAGGGTAGATCGGGCAATCGAAACACCATATATTTT. This encodes CASSQGRSGNRNTIYF.

This clone was seen just once. This chain joins TRBV25-1 and TRBJ2-3, with D maybe TRBD2 (6 bases). V gave up 4 bases and J gave up 1 base, with 12 bases separating them. The germline CDR1 and CDR2 sequences are MGHDK and SYGVNS. This CDR3 is 15 amino acids long. CDR3 region: CASSGGSSGTDTQYF. The CDR3 bases are TGTGCCAGCAGTGGGGGATCTAGCGGCACAGATACGCAGTATTTT.

The genes are TRBV6-5 and TRBJ1-4; D is unclear. The CDR3 has 16 amino acids. Germline CDR1 MNHEY, CDR2 SVGAGI. V lost 2 bases and J 0 bases, leaving 10 bases between the germline ends. CDR3 region: CASSYLQPATNEKLFF. CDR3 in DNA: TGTGCCAGCAGTTACCTCCAGCCTGCAACTAATGAAAAACTGTTTTTT.

This chain joins TRBV30 and TRBJ1-6; D ambiguous. Looked up from germline, CDR1 is GTSNPN and CDR2 is SVGIG (reference sequence). The CDR3 runs 12 residues. The ends were cut back, 2 bases at V and 9 bases at J, with 8 bases in the middle. The CDR3: CAWSTMSSPLHF. The CDR3 DNA reads as TGTGCCTGGAGTACTATGTCTTCACCCCTCCACTTT.

This clone was found once. The J gene is TRBJ1-2, the V gene TRBV7-2; 10 bases agree with TRBD1. There are 13 residues in the CDR3. Germline CDR1 SGHTA, CDR2 FQGNSA. V lost 4 bases and J lost 8; bases outside the gene matches: 4. The CDR3 loop is CASSSDRGLGYTF. CDR3 bases: TGTGCCAGCAGCTCCGACAGGGGGCTCGGCTACACCTTC.

The chain has TRBV9 and TRBJ2-7, with no clear D. V lost 7 bases to trimming and J lost 3 bases, with 11 bases between them. The CDR3 contains 12 residues. CDR1 SGDLS and CDR2 YYNGEE come from the germline V gene. The CDR3 here is CASGNDHYEQYF. The CDR3 DNA follows: TGTGCCAGCGGAAACGACCACTACGAGCAGTACTTC.

The gene calls are TRBV19 and TRBJ1-5, with 8 bases matching TRBD1. This CDR3 is 16 amino acids long. Unmatched junction bases numbered 6, after V lost 4 bases and J lost 1 base. Germline lookup yields CDR1 LNHDA and CDR2 SQIVND (reference sequence). The CDR3 sequence is CASSTTGGRSNQPQHF. The CDR3 DNA follows: TGTGCCAGTAGTACAACAGGGGGGAGGAGCAATCAGCCCCAGCATTTT. Filled out from reference TRBV19 and TRBJ1-5, the complete variable domain reads DGGITQSPKYLFRKEGQNVTLSCEQNLNHDAMYWYRQDPGQGLRLIYYSQIVNDFQKGDIAEGYSVSREKKESFPLTVTSAQKNPTAFYLCASSTTGGRSNQPQHFGDGTRLSIL.

This rearrangement joins TRBV19 to TRBJ2-7; D may be TRBD2 (6 bases). V was cut by 1 base and J by 3 bases, with 7 bases left in between. Germline CDR1 is LNHDA and CDR2 is SQIVND (reference sequence). The CDR3 is made up of 13 amino acids. CDR3 sequence (DNA): TGTGCCAGTAGTATAGGGGGAGGCTACGAGCAGTACTTC. This translates into CASSIGGGYEQYF.

V and J are TRBV6-5 and TRBJ2-3; 7 positions match TRBD1. The CDR3 contains 14 residues. Germline V gene lookup returns CDR1 MNHEY and CDR2 SVGAGI. J was trimmed by 4 bases and V by 5 bases; bases with no gene match: 6. The CDR3 region is CASSPTGEADTQYF. CDR3 coding DNA: TGTGCCAGCAGTCCAACAGGGGAAGCAGATACGCAGTATTTT.

Comment on this clone: In the same sample, other DNA sequences code for this CDR3. The rearrangement uses TRBV6-5 and TRBJ2-3, with D tentatively TRBD2 (6 bases). V lost 5 bases and J 2 bases, leaving 14 bases between the germline ends. The CDR3 runs to 15 residues. Germline values: CDR1 MNHEY, CDR2 SVGAGI. The CDR3 is CASSRLEVATDTQYF. As DNA, the CDR3 is TGTGCCAGCAGTCGACTAGAAGTGGCCACAGATACGCAGTATTTT.

The chain links TRBV6-1 to TRBJ1-1; D is unclear. Trimming took off 2 bases at V and 0 bases at J, with 7 bases between the two ends. Germline V gene lookup returns CDR1 MNHNS and CDR2 SASEGT. CDR3 length equals 14 residues. This CDR3 is CASSESRMNTEAFF. The CDR3 region has the DNA TGTGCCAGCAGTGAATCCCGGATGAACACTGAAGCTTTCTTT.

The chain combines TRBV6-2 or TRBV6-3 with TRBJ1-6; D remains unclear. The CDR3 loop spans 13 amino acids. In germline, CDR1 is MNHEY, CDR2 SVGEGT. With 4 bases removed from V and 8 bases from J, the gap between germline ends came to 9 bases. CDR3 sequence: CASSFFGDSPLHF. In DNA, the CDR3 is TGTGCCAGCAGTTTCTTCGGGGATTCACCCCTCCACTTT.

The gene calls are TRBV18 and TRBJ1-2; D unclear. Germline values: CDR1 KGHSH, CDR2 LQKENI. The germline V and J ends were trimmed by 0 bases and 8 bases, with 13 bases remaining between them. This CDR3 contains 14 residues. CDR3 in amino acids: CASSPPVGPGGYTF. The CDR3 nucleotides are TGTGCCAGCTCACCACCGGTAGGCCCGGGAGGCTACACCTTC.

V is TRBV30 and J is TRBJ2-2; D is perhaps TRBD2 (6 bases). There are 14 residues in the CDR3. Germline V CDR1 and CDR2: GTSNPN, SVGIG (reference sequence). V was cut by 7 bases and J by 5 bases, with 17 bases left in between. The CDR3 DNA is TGTGCCTCTACACTTGGGACTCTTACCGGGGAGCTGTTTTTT. Translated, it gives CASTLGTLTGELFF.

This clone was recorded a few times. The genes are TRBV7-9 and TRBJ2-1, with 10 bases matching TRBD2. CDR1 SEHNR and CDR2 FQNEAQ come from the germline V gene (reference sequence). J lost 6 bases, V lost 5 bases, and 13 bases had no gene match. CDR3 length: 17 amino acids. CDR3 amino acids: CASSALKGLAGVNEQFF. The CDR3 region has the DNA TGTGCCAGCAGCGCTCTGAAGGGGCTAGCGGGAGTCAATGAGCAGTTCTTC. The whole variable domain, filled in from reference TRBV7-9 and TRBJ2-1, reads DTGVSQNPRHKITKRGQNVTFRCDPISEHNRLYWYRQTLGQGPEFLTYFQNEAQLEKSRLLSDRFSAERPKGSFSTLEIQRTEQGDSAMYLCASSALKGLAGVNEQFFGPGTRLTVL.

The rearrangement links TRBV4-2 to TRBJ2-7, with 9 bases lining up with TRBD2. V lost 3 bases, J lost 2 bases, and 2 bases stayed unmatched. CDR3 size: 14 residues. Germline values: CDR1 LGHNA, CDR2 YNFKEQ. CDR3 nucleotides: TGTGCCAGCAGCCAGACTAGCGGAACCTACGAGCAGTACTTC. Encoded protein: CASSQTSGTYEQYF.

Regarding this clone: This sample also contains other DNA sequences that code for the same CDR3. The chain is built from TRBV18 and TRBJ1-3; D is uncertain. Trimming stripped 3 bases from V and 2 bases from J, with 5 bases between. CDR3 size: 13 residues. The germline V gene encodes CDR1 KGHSH and CDR2 LQKENI. The CDR3 here is CASSPPAGNTIYF. The CDR3 nucleotides are TGTGCCAGCTCACCGCCGGCTGGAAACACCATATATTTT.

The chain links TRBV7-2 to TRBJ2-5; D remains ambiguous. Trimming shortened V by 1 base and J by 1 base, and 10 bases separated the two germline ends. The CDR3 is 15 amino acids. Looked up from germline, CDR1 is SGHTA and CDR2 is FQGNSA. The CDR3 sequence: CASSLVFAGQETQYF. The CDR3 DNA is TGTGCCAGCAGCTTAGTTTTCGCCGGCCAAGAGACCCAGTACTTC.

The chain is built from TRBV6-2 or TRBV6-3 and TRBJ2-7, with D possibly matching TRBD1 (5 bases). Looked up from germline, CDR1 is MNHEY and CDR2 is SVGEGT. Trimming pared 0 bases from V and 2 bases from J, leaving 8 bases between. The CDR3 sequence is 14 residues long. As DNA, the CDR3 is TGTGCCAGCAGTTACTCGGACACCCCCTACGAGCAGTACTTC. Translated, it gives CASSYSDTPYEQYF.

The chain couples TRBV30 to TRBJ1-2; no clear D. V lost 4 bases, J lost 4 bases, and 13 bases lay in between. This CDR3 is built from 13 residues. Germline V gene lookup returns CDR1 GTSNPN and CDR2 SVGIG (reference sequence). As DNA, the CDR3 is TGTGCCTGGACAGCCCAGGAGACCTATGGCTACACCTTC. It yields the protein CAWTAQETYGYTF.

The rearrangement links TRBV7-2 to TRBJ2-1, with D unresolved. Germline CDR1 and CDR2: SGHTA and FQGNSA. The CDR3 extends over 13 amino acids. V lost 4 bases and J 5 bases, leaving 9 bases between the germline ends. The CDR3 sequence is CASSSRSDNEQFF. The CDR3 coding sequence is TGTGCCAGCAGCTCGAGGAGTGACAATGAGCAGTTCTTC.

This clone was recorded only once. The chain joins TRBV24-1 to TRBJ1-2; a possible D gene is TRBD1 (6 bases). Trimming took off 4 bases at V and 3 bases at J, with 14 bases between the two ends. The germline gives CDR1 KGHDR, CDR2 SFDVKD. The length of the CDR3 is 15 residues. The CDR3 is CATSDPQGGHYGYTF. CDR3 coding DNA: TGTGCCACCAGTGACCCACAGGGCGGACACTATGGCTACACCTTC.

The genes are TRBV30 and TRBJ1-1; D not resolved. Trimming cost V 3 bases and J 1 base, with 9 bases left between them. Germline-derived CDR1 and CDR2 are GTSNPN and SVGIG (reference sequence). The CDR3 spans 13 residues. CDR3 sequence reads: CAWSLTANTEAFF. CDR3 DNA sequence: TGTGCCTGGAGCCTAACGGCGAACACTGAAGCTTTCTTT.

This clone was detected once. The gene calls are TRBV11-2 and TRBJ2-5; 7 positions agree with TRBD1. V dropped 5 bases and J dropped 2; count of bases not matched to a gene: 8. CDR3 length equals 15 residues. Germline values: CDR1 SGHAT, CDR2 FQNNGV. As DNA, the CDR3 is TGTGCCAGCAGCCCGCCGGGCAGGGGGCAAGAGACCCAGTACTTC. Translation gives CASSPPGRGQETQYF.

This clone was counted between two and nine times. The chain links TRBV5-1 to TRBJ1-6; possible D gene TRBD1, 5 bases. Germline V lookup: CDR1 SGHRS, CDR2 YFSETQ. Trimming stripped 5 bases from V and 4 bases from J, with 13 bases between. This CDR3 spans 15 amino acids. CDR3 region: CASRAGLQYNSPLHF. The DNA for the CDR3 is TGCGCCAGCAGGGCGGGACTCCAGTATAATTCACCCCTCCACTTT.

V gene TRBV3-1 (or the pseudogene TRBV3-2) combines with J gene TRBJ1-6; D remains unclear. Trimming took 0 bases from V and 10 from J, leaving 13 bases between them. This CDR3 has 15 amino acids. Germline values: CDR1 LGHDT, CDR2 YNNKEL (reference sequence). CDR3 loop: CASSQEWSGKSPLHF. The CDR3 region has the DNA TGTGCCAGCAGCCAAGAGTGGAGTGGGAAGTCACCCCTCCACTTT.